The 18 T cell receptor beta chains reported below all come from one sample, sequenced in a study of shared clonotypes between healthy human individuals. Profiled with immunoSEQ multiplex PCR; TCRdb holds only in-frame clones, not every one. The table shows about 2.4 million clones, with over 85% occurring only once. The sample comprised naive CD4+ T cells sorted from blood. This sample's subset: CD45RA+ positively selected. The source of these receptors is a man aged 18 to 30 in good health.

The V gene is TRBV2, the J gene TRBJ1-1; no definite D call. With 10 bases removed from V and 1 base from J, the gap between germline ends came to 10 bases. From germline, CDR1 is SNHLY and CDR2 FYNNEI. This CDR3 spans 12 amino acids. This CDR3 reads CATTDRNTEAFF. The CDR3, as DNA: TGTGCCACTACGGACCGGAACACTGAAGCTTTCTTT.

This chain links TRBV6-5 with TRBJ1-1, with D tentatively TRBD1 (6 bases). The CDR3 is 13 residues long. Between the trimmed V and J ends, which lost 2 bases and 11 bases, there was a span of 15 bases. Looked up from germline, CDR1 is MNHEY and CDR2 is SVGAGI. For the CDR3, the DNA is TGTGCCAGCAGTTACGGGGGAGCCCAGGGGGCTTTCTTT. Translated, it gives CASSYGGAQGAFF.

The rearrangement joins TRBV7-3 to TRBJ1-6, with D perhaps TRBD1 (5 bases). Trimming shortened V by 2 bases and J by 0 bases, and 8 bases separated the two germline ends. The CDR3 totals 16 residues. Per the germline V gene, CDR1 is SGHTA and CDR2 is FQGTGA. As DNA, the CDR3 is TGTGCCAGCAGCTTAGGGGGGAGCTCCTATAATTCACCCCTCCACTTT. The encoded protein is CASSLGGSSYNSPLHF.

The chain links TRBV6-5 to TRBJ2-5; 8 bases are a match to TRBD2. The CDR3 has 14 amino acids. The V and J ends lost 8 bases and 5 bases, in that order; junction bases with no gene match: 10. Germline CDR1 MNHEY, CDR2 SVGAGI. CDR3: CASAIGGALETQYF. The DNA of the CDR3 is TGTGCCAGCGCAATCGGGGGGGCCTTGGAGACCCAGTACTTC.

J is TRBJ2-5 and V is TRBV30, with a tentative D call TRBD2 (6 bases). Germline V gene data show CDR1 as GTSNPN and CDR2 as SVGIG (reference sequence). Trimming took off 1 base at V and 5 bases at J, with 14 bases between the two ends. There are 14 residues in the CDR3. This CDR3 is CAWSEGAGSETQYF. Here the CDR3 DNA reads TGTGCCTGGAGTGAAGGGGCGGGGAGCGAGACCCAGTACTTC.

This clone was recorded once. This sequence joins TRBV14 and TRBJ2-3; D not resolved. Trimming left V 0 bases short and J 6 bases short, with 13 bases between. Germline V gives CDR1 SGHDN, CDR2 FVKESK. There are 15 residues in the CDR3. This CDR3 reads CASSQEVGLYDTQYF. The CDR3 DNA reads TGTGCCAGCAGCCAAGAGGTCGGGCTATACGATACGCAGTATTTT.

The chain couples TRBV30 to TRBJ2-7; 7 bases are shared with TRBD1. CDR3 size: 13 residues. The germline gives CDR1 GTSNPN, CDR2 SVGIG (reference sequence). V lost 1 base, J lost 7 bases, and 7 bases stayed unmatched. This chain's CDR3 is CAWSADRVGEQYF. Here the CDR3 DNA reads TGTGCCTGGAGTGCCGACAGGGTGGGGGAGCAGTACTTC.

Note on this clone: The sample holds other DNA sequences that translate to the same CDR3. V usage is TRBV20-1 and J usage is TRBJ1-2; D is ambiguous. Germline V gene data show CDR1 as DFQATT and CDR2 as SNEGSKA (reference sequence). The V end lost 5 bases, the J end lost 2 bases, and 6 bases lay between the germline ends. This CDR3 has 11 amino acids. CDR3 coding DNA: TGCAGTGCTCCTGACAACTATGGCTACACCTTC. It translates to CSAPDNYGYTF.

V and J are TRBV5-1 and TRBJ1-1, with D maybe TRBD1 (6 bases). CDR1 and CDR2 from the germline V gene are SGHRS and YFSETQ. CDR3 size: 12 residues. V was trimmed by 2 bases and J by 11 bases, leaving 13 bases between them. CDR3 sequence: CASSFRGGSAFF. As DNA, the CDR3 is TGCGCCAGCAGCTTCAGGGGCGGTTCGGCTTTCTTT.

The V gene is TRBV6-5, the J gene TRBJ2-1; 14 bases match TRBD2. CDR1 and CDR2 from the germline V gene are MNHEY and SVGAGI. This CDR3 has 16 amino acids. V shed 0 bases and J 9 bases; nucleotides not matched to a gene: 4. The CDR3: CASSYSTSGRAPEQFF. The CDR3 DNA is TGTGCCAGCAGTTACTCGACTAGCGGGAGGGCCCCTGAGCAGTTCTTC.

This clone appeared a single time. The chain recombines TRBV14 with TRBJ2-5; the match to TRBD2 covers 14 bases. CDR1 and CDR2 from the germline V gene are SGHDN and FVKESK. CDR3 length: 17 amino acids. With 1 base clipped from V and 4 bases from J, the junction kept 5 bases outside the gene matches. The CDR3 region is CASSQALGLAGGETQYF. CDR3 DNA: TGTGCCAGCAGCCAAGCCCTTGGACTAGCGGGAGGAGAGACCCAGTACTTC.

The chain couples TRBV10-1 to TRBJ1-2; D unresolved. The germline gives CDR1 WNHNN, CDR2 SYGVQD (reference sequence). V was trimmed by 2 bases and J by 4 bases, leaving 11 bases between them. This CDR3 is built from 14 residues. CDR3 nucleotide sequence: TGCGCCAGCAGTGAGAATCCAGTACTCTATGGCTACACCTTC. Protein sequence: CASSENPVLYGYTF.

DNA for the CDR3: TGTGCCAGTAGTACTCCCCGCGGACAGGGAGATAGCACAGATACGCAGTATTTT. Encoded protein: CASSTPRGQGDSTDTQYF. The chain carries TRBV19 and TRBJ2-3; 8 bases line up with TRBD1. The CDR3 spans 18 residues. Trimming took 4 bases from V and 0 from J; bases not matched to a gene: 12. CDR1 is LNHDA and CDR2 is SQIVND in the germline V gene (reference sequence).

This chain links TRBV5-1 with TRBJ1-2; TRBD1 aligns across 9 bases. The CDR3 sequence is 16 residues long. The ends lost 4 bases at V and 7 bases at J; junction bases unmatched: 14. The germline V gene encodes CDR1 SGHRS and CDR2 YFSETQ. CDR3 nucleotides: TGCGCCAGCAGCGGGATTTTGAACAGGGGGCCTGGTGGCTACACCTTC. Its translation is CASSGILNRGPGGYTF.

This clone came up once. This chain uses TRBV9 with TRBJ2-3; TRBD1 is a possible D gene (6 bases). Germline values: CDR1 SGDLS, CDR2 YYNGEE. This CDR3 contains 17 residues. The germline V and J ends were trimmed by 0 bases and 3 bases, with 17 bases remaining between them. This CDR3 is CASSVGRGGQGTDTQYF. CDR3 DNA: TGTGCCAGCAGCGTAGGCCGAGGGGGTCAGGGTACAGATACGCAGTATTTT. The whole variable domain, filled in from reference TRBV9 and TRBJ2-3, reads DSGVTQTPKHLITATGQRVTLRCSPRSGDLSVYWYQQSLDQGLQFLIQYYNGEERAKGNILERFSAQQFPDLHSELNLSSLELGDSALYFCASSVGRGGQGTDTQYFGPGTRLTVL.

Comment on this clone: Other DNA sequences within the sample encode an identical CDR3. This chain connects TRBV30 to TRBJ1-5, with D perhaps matching TRBD1 (6 bases). Between the trimmed V and J ends, which lost 0 bases and 2 bases, there was a span of 8 bases. This CDR3 spans 14 amino acids. The V gene's germline CDR1 is GTSNPN and CDR2 SVGIG (reference sequence). For the CDR3, the DNA is TGTGCCTGGAGTGTATCAGGGGGCAATCAGCCCCAGCATTTT. Translation gives CAWSVSGGNQPQHF.

About this clone itself: Distinct nucleotide sequences in the sample also encode this CDR3. This chain uses TRBV18 with TRBJ2-2; no firm D call. CDR1 is KGHSH and CDR2 is LQKENI in the germline V gene. The CDR3 consists of 14 residues. Trimming removed 0 bases from V and 3 bases from J, with 5 bases in between. Written as DNA, the CDR3 is TGTGCCAGCTCACCACCGGCAGACACCGGGGAGCTGTTTTTT. It is translated as CASSPPADTGELFF. Looking up the rest from reference TRBV18 and TRBJ2-2 gives the full variable domain: NAGVMQNPRHLVRRRGQEARLRCSPMKGHSHVYWYRQLPEEGLKFMVYLQKENIIDESGMPKERFSAEFPKEGPSILRIQQVVRGDSAAYFCASSPPADTGELFFGEGSRLTVL.

This chain links TRBV5-6 with TRBJ1-1; D call uncertain. This CDR3 contains 15 residues. V lost 0 bases and J 4 bases, leaving 13 bases between the germline ends. CDR1 is SGHDT, CDR2 YYEEEE, per germline. The CDR3 is CASSLAPSGITEAFF. The CDR3 DNA follows: TGTGCCAGCAGCTTGGCCCCGTCGGGGATCACTGAAGCTTTCTTT.